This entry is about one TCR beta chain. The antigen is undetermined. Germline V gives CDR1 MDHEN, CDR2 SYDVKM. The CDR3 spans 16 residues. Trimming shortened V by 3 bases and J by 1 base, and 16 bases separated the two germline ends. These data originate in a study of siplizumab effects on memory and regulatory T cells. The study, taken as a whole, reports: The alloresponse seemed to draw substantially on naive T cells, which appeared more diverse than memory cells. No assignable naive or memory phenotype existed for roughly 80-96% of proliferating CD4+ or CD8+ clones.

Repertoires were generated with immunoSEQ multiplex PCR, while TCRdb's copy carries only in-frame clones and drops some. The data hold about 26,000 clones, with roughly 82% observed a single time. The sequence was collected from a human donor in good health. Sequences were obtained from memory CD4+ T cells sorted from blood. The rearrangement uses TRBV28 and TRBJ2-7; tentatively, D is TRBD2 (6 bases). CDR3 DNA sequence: TGTGCCAGCAGTTTTACGCGGGTAGCGGATTCCTACGAGCAGTACTTC. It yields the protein CASSFTRVADSYEQYF. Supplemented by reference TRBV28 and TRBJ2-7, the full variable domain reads DVKVTQSSRYLVKRTGEKVFLECVQDMDHENMFWYRQDPGLGLRLIYFSYDVKMKEKGDIPEGYSVSREKKERFSLILESASTNQTSMYLCASSFTRVADSYEQYFGPGTRLTVT.